This is a list of T cell receptor beta chains from one sample in a study of lymphopenia after photon versus proton radiotherapy. Sequenced by immunoSEQ multiplex PCR; TCRdb stores in-frame clones only, minus some. This table has around 26,000 clones, 90% appearing once. The source was peripheral blood, collected from a patient treated with photon-based radiotherapy. The receptors come from a woman aged 45-65 years with cholangiocarcinoma. Both conserved end residues are part of each CDR3. A D gene is named only where the DNA matches it firmly. The size of a clone is reported for some rows only, either as once, few or many, or as a class for expanded clones.

V gene,J gene,D gene,clone size,CDR3 protein,CDR3 DNA
TRBV2,TRBJ2-7,-,-,CAIPRDGRTYEQYF,TGTGCCATCCCCCGGGACGGTCGAACCTACGAGCAGTACTTC
TRBV5-1,TRBJ2-7,-,few,CASSGQSPREQYF,TGCGCCAGCAGTGGGCAGAGTCCTAGGGAGCAGTACTTC
TRBV5-5,TRBJ1-5,TRBD1,-,CASSPGQGNQPQHF,TGTGCCAGCAGCCCGGGACAGGGAAATCAGCCCCAGCATTTT
TRBV15,TRBJ2-4,-,-,CATSKTGTGAIQYF,TGTGCCACCAGCAAAACAGGGACTGGCGCCATTCAGTACTTC
TRBV10-3,TRBJ1-6,TRBD1,-,CAISAGQGLSPLHF,TGTGCCATCAGCGCGGGACAGGGGCTTTCACCCCTCCACTTT
TRBV20-1,TRBJ2-3,-,-,CSADRSDTQYF,TGCAGTGCTGACAGGTCAGATACGCAGTATTTT
TRBV7-2,TRBJ2-7,-,-,CASSSRYYEQYF,TGTGCCAGCAGCTCGCGCTACTACGAGCAGTACTTC
TRBV7-8,TRBJ2-1,TRBD2,-,CASSAPWTRGNNEQFF,TGTGCCAGCAGCGCCCCGTGGACTAGGGGTAACAATGAGCAGTTCTTC
TRBV6-1,TRBJ2-1,-,-,CASSEALLDEQFF,TGTGCCAGCAGTGAAGCGTTGTTAGATGAGCAGTTCTTC
TRBV5-5,TRBJ1-1,TRBD1,-,CASSFIDRGSTEAFF,TGTGCCAGCAGCTTTATCGACAGGGGGAGCACTGAAGCTTTCTTT
TRBV4-1,TRBJ2-2,-,few,CASSQGGWRIGELFF,TGCGCCAGCAGCCAAGGCGGGTGGCGCATCGGGGAGCTGTTTTTT
TRBV28,TRBJ2-7,TRBD1,-,CASSLPGQGLGEQYF,TGTGCCAGCAGTCTACCGGGACAGGGGCTGGGCGAGCAGTACTTC
TRBV10-3,TRBJ1-1,-,-,CAIRELTNTEAFF,TGTGCCATCAGGGAACTTACGAACACTGAAGCTTTCTTT
TRBV7-9,TRBJ1-2,-,-,CASSLAPGDYGYTF,TGTGCCAGCAGCTTAGCCCCGGGAGACTATGGCTACACCTTC
TRBV27,TRBJ1-2,-,-,CATREKKTETGNNYGYTF,TGTGCCACCCGAGAGAAGAAGACCGAGACAGGAAACAACTATGGCTACACCTTC
TRBV2,TRBJ1-6,-,-,CASSDLRAPRADNSPLHF,TGTGCCAGCAGTGATTTACGGGCCCCAAGGGCTGATAATTCACCCCTCCACTTT
TRBV9,TRBJ1-6,-,-,CASSVAGSGSPLHF,TGTGCCAGCAGCGTGGCGGGGTCGGGTTCACCCCTCCACTTT
TRBV7-9,TRBJ1-2,TRBD1,-,CASSDRTGEYGYTF,TGTGCCAGCAGCGACCGGACAGGGGAGTATGGCTACACCTTC
TRBV5-4,TRBJ2-7,-,-,CASSSDSHYEQYF,TGTGCCAGCAGCTCAGACAGTCACTACGAGCAGTACTTC
TRBV7-9,TRBJ2-2,-,-,CASSLGGTGGELFF,TGTGCCAGCAGCTTAGGGGGTACCGGAGGGGAGCTGTTTTTT
TRBV19,TRBJ2-3,TRBD2,-,CASSIGTSGFRDTQYF,TGTGCCAGTAGTATCGGGACTAGCGGCTTTCGGGATACGCAGTATTTT
TRBV7-2,TRBJ2-7,TRBD2,-,CASRGAGGAYEQYF,TGTGCCAGCAGGGGCGCGGGGGGGGCCTACGAGCAGTACTTC
TRBV29-1,TRBJ1-1,-,-,CSVGGFPNTEAFF,TGCAGCGTTGGGGGCTTTCCAAACACTGAAGCTTTCTTT
TRBV4-3,TRBJ2-1,-,-,CASSQDKLGYNEQFF,TGCGCCAGCAGCCAAGATAAGCTTGGTTACAATGAGCAGTTCTTC
TRBV18,TRBJ1-1,-,-,CASSPPGYRNTEAFF,TGTGCCAGCTCACCACCGGGTTACAGGAACACTGAAGCTTTCTTT
TRBV28,TRBJ1-2,-,few,CASSLRRGYTF,TGTGCCAGCAGTTTAAGGCGCGGCTACACCTTC
TRBV4-3,TRBJ2-2,-,-,CASSRQDPGELFF,TGCGCCAGCAGCCGGCAGGACCCCGGGGAGCTGTTTTTT
TRBV7-9,TRBJ1-4,-,-,CASSRRFATNEKLFF,TGTGCCAGCAGCCGTCGGTTTGCAACTAATGAAAAACTGTTTTTT
TRBV14,TRBJ1-1,-,-,CASSQNLGATTEAFF,TGTGCCAGCAGCCAGAATCTGGGGGCAACCACTGAAGCTTTCTTT
TRBV30,TRBJ2-3,-,-,CACRTATDTQYF,TGTGCCTGTAGAACAGCCACAGATACGCAGTATTTT
TRBV27,TRBJ2-1,-,-,CASMGGTPYNEQFF,TGTGCCAGCATGGGGGGCACTCCTTACAATGAGCAGTTCTTC
TRBV4-1,TRBJ2-3,TRBD2,-,CASSQAGPILAGGRDTQYF,TGCGCCAGCAGCCAAGCCGGGCCAATTTTAGCGGGGGGTAGAGATACGCAGTATTTT
TRBV9,TRBJ2-5,-,-,CASSVGSSEGETQYF,TGTGCCAGCAGCGTAGGGAGTAGCGAAGGGGAGACCCAGTACTTC
TRBV30,TRBJ1-3,-,once,CAWTTQGNTIYF,TGTGCCTGGACAACCCAAGGAAACACCATATATTTT
TRBV28,TRBJ2-5,-,-,CASSVDQRETQYF,TGTGCCAGCAGTGTCGACCAAAGGGAGACCCAGTACTTC
TRBV29-1,TRBJ1-6,-,-,CSVQQSSYNSPLHF,TGCAGCGTGCAACAAAGCTCCTATAATTCACCCCTCCACTTT
TRBV5-1,TRBJ1-1,-,-,CASSLDSQYRAEAFF,TGCGCCAGCAGCTTGGACAGCCAGTATCGAGCTGAAGCTTTCTTT
TRBV27,TRBJ2-6,-,few,CASSMQWAGANVLTF,TGTGCCAGCAGCATGCAGTGGGCTGGGGCCAACGTCCTGACTTTC
TRBV7-9,TRBJ1-3,TRBD1,-,CASSLGSAGGTSGNTIYF,TGTGCCAGCAGCTTAGGATCGGCAGGGGGTACCTCTGGAAACACCATATATTTT
TRBV6-1,TRBJ1-1,-,-,CASSEQTDLTEAFF,TGTGCCAGCAGTGAACAGACGGACCTCACTGAAGCTTTCTTT
TRBV6-1,TRBJ1-1,-,-,CASSEYNTGHTEAFF,TGTGCCAGCAGTGAATATAACACAGGGCACACTGAAGCTTTCTTT
TRBV19,TRBJ1-1,-,-,CASSISWGVRAFF,TGTGCCAGTAGTATATCGTGGGGGGTTAGAGCTTTCTTT
TRBV10-2,TRBJ1-2,TRBD1,-,CASSEIRGRRGYTF,TGCGCCAGCAGTGAGATAAGGGGGCGAAGAGGCTACACCTTC
TRBV5-4,TRBJ1-1,-,-,CASTPPLRDLNTEAFF,TGTGCCAGCACACCACCCCTTAGAGATTTGAACACTGAAGCTTTCTTT
TRBV7-9,TRBJ2-3,TRBD1,-,CASSMTGVGDTQYF,TGTGCCAGCAGTATGACAGGGGTAGGGGATACGCAGTATTTT